A single sample gave rise to the 9 T cell receptor beta chains below, sequenced in a study of blood T cells in healthy people across ages. Next came a second PCR, run for about 7 to 12 cycles, which used a sample-barcoded 5' primer along with a J-beta primer mix. TCRdb reprocessed the 5' RACE reads via MiXCR and lists one record per CDR3 protein. The repertoire consists of 800,000 to 950,000 distinct CDR3 sequences, with 25% to 35% occurring once and the leading ten covering approximately 10%. These data also formed part of another study, on T cells of mothers and their children.

Material: blood. The source is a woman in her forties in good health.

This clonotype showed up many times. The chain recombines TRBV29-1 with TRBJ2-7, with a tentative D call TRBD1 (6 bases). CDR3 size: 14 residues. V was shortened by 1 base and J by 3 bases, with 13 bases between the two germline ends. Germline values: CDR1 SQVTM, CDR2 ANQGSEA. The CDR3 here is CSVEGPGANYEQYF. For the CDR3, the DNA is TGCAGCGTTGAAGGTCCAGGGGCCAACTACGAGCAGTACTTC.

This clonotype was seen a handful of times. This chain uses TRBV2 with TRBJ2-5; 11 positions match TRBD2. Germline CDR1 SNHLY, CDR2 FYNNEI. After removal of 4 bases from V and 5 bases from J, the junction contained 9 bases not matched to a gene. The CDR3 is 16 residues long. The CDR3 DNA is TGTGCCAGCAGTGCCAAGCGGACTAGCGGGTATGAGACCCAGTACTTC. It is translated as CASSAKRTSGYETQYF.

CDR3: CASSPDGTLRYF. The DNA of the CDR3 is TGTGCCAGCAGCCCAGACGGAACGTTAAGGTATTTT. This chain links TRBV7-3 with TRBJ2-3; D unclear. Germline-derived CDR1 and CDR2 are SGHTA and FQGTGA. This CDR3 spans 12 amino acids. Trimming took off 5 bases at V and 14 bases at J, with 17 bases between the two ends.

This clonotype was recorded once. The rearrangement joins TRBV2 to TRBJ2-5, with 11 positions matching TRBD2. Germline CDR1 is SNHLY and CDR2 is FYNNEI. J gave up 7 bases and V 6 bases, and 7 bases lay outside the gene matches. This CDR3 spans 14 amino acids. In DNA form, the CDR3 reads TGTGCCAGCAGGACTAGCGGGAACAGTGGGACCCAGTACTTC. Its protein product is CASRTSGNSGTQYF.

Only a few counts were recorded for this clonotype. A read error may be the cause here, since a much bigger clone is one base away. This chain uses TRBV7-9 with TRBJ2-1; D unresolved. The CDR3 loop spans 12 amino acids. Per germline, CDR1 SEHNR and CDR2 FQNEAQ (reference sequence). The DNA of the CDR3 is TGTGCCAGCAGTCGGTTATACAATGAGCGGTTCTTC. Its translation: CASSRLYNERFF. The whole variable domain, filled in from reference TRBV7-9 and TRBJ2-1, reads DTGVSQNPRHKITKRGQNVTFRCDPISEHNRLYWYRQTLGQGPEFLTYFQNEAQLEKSRLLSDRFSAERPKGSFSTLEIQRTEQGDSAMYLCASSRLYNERFFGPGTRLTVL.

Only one count was recorded for this clonotype. This may arise from a read error, as a much more abundant clone is one base away. This chain links TRBV12-3 or TRBV12-4 with TRBJ2-1, with 11 nucleotides matching TRBD2. The end of the DNA is better explained by TRBJ2-7, so the J call may be wrong. This CDR3 is 17 amino acids long. The CDR3 spells CASSSGLAGRSYNEQYF. CDR3 nucleotide sequence: TGTGCCAGCAGTTCCGGACTAGCGGGTCGCTCCTACAATGAGCAGTACTTC.

In regard to this clonotype: Being one base from a much bigger clone, this may be a read error. The chain couples TRBV6-2 or TRBV6-3 to TRBJ2-1, with TRBD2 matching 7 bases. The CDR3 is 16 amino acids. The V and J ends lost 6 bases and 5 bases, in that order; junction bases with no gene match: 13. Germline values: CDR1 MNHEY, CDR2 SVGEGT. The CDR3: CASSPWGAGRHNEQFF. For the CDR3, the DNA is TGTGCCAGCAGCCCCTGGGGAGCGGGGCGCCACAATGAGCAGTTCTTC.

This clonotype was observed a few times. An end of the junction differs from the germline gene, which may be a read error. V gene TRBV12-3 or TRBV12-4 combines with J gene TRBJ1-2; D call uncertain. This CDR3 comprises 12 residues. The chain's CDR3 is CVSSLGSYGYTF. In nucleotides, the CDR3 is TGTGTCAGCAGTTTGGGGTCCTATGGCTACACCTTC.

This clonotype was found a few times. The chain uses TRBV2 and TRBJ1-1; no definite D call. V lost 6 bases and J lost 6, with 11 bases in between. Germline V gene lookup returns CDR1 SNHLY and CDR2 FYNNEI. The CDR3 is made up of 12 amino acids. This CDR3 is CASSPDLAEAFF. CDR3 DNA: TGTGCCAGCAGCCCCGACCTCGCTGAAGCTTTCTTT. Full variable domain (missing parts from reference TRBV2 and TRBJ1-1): EPEVTQTPSHQVTQMGQEVILRCVPISNHLYFYWYRQILGQKVEFLVSFYNNEISEKSEIFDDQFSVERPDGSNFTLKIRSTKLEDSAMYFCASSPDLAEAFFGQGTRLTVV.